Sequencing of this T cell receptor (beta chain) was carried out in a study of blood T cell repertoires in COVID-19. CDR3 length equals 14 residues. Germline CDR1 KGHSH, CDR2 LQKENI. V dropped 8 bases and J dropped 1; count of bases not matched to a gene: 6. Using immunoSEQ multiplex PCR, the repertoire was profiled, and TCRdb retains in-frame clones only, with some absent. The table records 190,000 or so clones, about nine tenths of them present only once. This receptor was taken from a woman between 65 and 79 years old with acute or convalescent COVID-19. The sequenced sample consisted of peripheral blood. V gene TRBV18 combines with J gene TRBJ1-1, with 8 bases fitting TRBD1. CDR3 bases: TGTGCCAGCGTCCCCGGGACAGGGAACACTGAAGCTTTCTTT. It translates to CASVPGTGNTEAFF.